These T cell receptor beta chains were read from a single sample in a study of CD8 T cells in Susac syndrome. TCRdb itself ran the immunoSEQ multiplex PCR reads through MiXCR, one entry per CDR3 protein. The sample lists approximately 190,000 distinct CDR3 sequences; nearly 97% were seen once. Material: CD4+ T cells from PBMCs. These receptors originate from a human donor with Susac syndrome. Both conserved end residues are part of each CDR3. The D gene is left open where the match is weak. Part of the rows lack a size; the others show once, few, many or a class for expanded clones.

size,J,V,D,DNA,CDR3
-,TRBJ2-3,TRBV14,-,TGTGCCAGCAGCCCCCGCAGTGTCATCACAGATACGCAGTATTTT,CASSPRSVITDTQYF
-,TRBJ2-1,TRBV15,TRBD2,TGTGCCACCAGCAGAGATGCTAGCGGGGCCAGGGAGTTCTTC,CATSRDASGAREFF
-,TRBJ2-5,TRBV20-1,-,TGCAGTGCTAGAGTTCCGCAGAAAGAGACCCAGTACTTC,CSARVPQKETQYF
-,TRBJ1-2,TRBV12-3/TRBV12-4,TRBD1,TGTGCCAGCAGTTTTGGACAGGCATATGGCTACACCTTC,CASSFGQAYGYTF
-,TRBJ2-1,TRBV7-2,TRBD2,TGTGCCAGCAGCCAGCTAGCGGGGGGACCCAGCAATGAGCAGTTCTTC,CASSQLAGGPSNEQFF
-,TRBJ2-2,TRBV7-6,TRBD1,TGTGCCAGCAGCTCCAGGACAGGGGGTAACACCGGGGAGCTGTTTTTT,CASSSRTGGNTGELFF
once,TRBJ2-7,TRBV9,TRBD2,TGTGCCAGCAGCGTAGGGGGTAGCGGGGGGAAGCAGTACTTC,CASSVGGSGGKQYF
once,TRBJ1-2,TRBV30,-,TGTGCCTGGACAGAAGTTTATGGCTACACCTTC,CAWTEVYGYTF
once,TRBJ2-3,TRBV4-1,-,TGCGCCAGCAGCCATGCGGGACCAGGGCAGAATACGCAGTATTTT,CASSHAGPGQNTQYF
-,TRBJ2-1,TRBV4-1,-,TGCGCCAGCAGCCAACCGGGGGGCCCGACAGGGCGCCAGAATGAGCAGTTCTTC,CASSQPGGPTGRQNEQFF
-,TRBJ2-7,TRBV30,TRBD1,TGTGCCTGGAGTGAGGGACAGGTACGCGAGCAGTACTTC,CAWSEGQVREQYF
-,TRBJ2-1,TRBV27,-,TGTGCCAGCAGTTTGAGAGAGGCCAATGAGCAGTTCTTC,CASSLREANEQFF
-,TRBJ1-5,TRBV3-1,-,TGTGCCAGCAGCCAAGTAGACGACAATCAGCCCCAGCATTTT,CASSQVDDNQPQHF
few,TRBJ1-1,TRBV12-3/TRBV12-4,-,TGTGCCAGCAGCGGACCGAACACTGAAGCTTTCTTT,CASSGPNTEAFF
-,TRBJ1-5,TRBV30,TRBD1,TGTGCCTGGAGTGCCGGGACAGGGGTTCTCCAACATAAGCATCAGCCCCAGCATTTT,CAWSAGTGVLQHKHQPQHF
-,TRBJ2-3,TRBV6-5,TRBD1,TGTGCCAGCAAGGACAGGCATGATACGCAGTATTTT,CASKDRHDTQYF
-,TRBJ2-3,TRBV29-1,-,TGCAGCGTTGAGCTTTCCACAGATACGCAGTATTTT,CSVELSTDTQYF
-,TRBJ2-3,TRBV5-4,-,TGTGCCAGCAGCCGGGACTTCAGGGCCACAGATACGCAGTATTTT,CASSRDFRATDTQYF
-,TRBJ1-2,TRBV27,TRBD1,TGTGCCAGCAGTTTATCCCCCGGGCTTCCGGGACAGGGGGCGGAGGGCTACACCTTC,CASSLSPGLPGQGAEGYTF
once,TRBJ1-1,TRBV30,-,TGTGCCTGGAGTGCATTGGGGGGCACTGAAGCTTTCTTT,CAWSALGGTEAFF
-,TRBJ2-7,TRBV11-2,-,TGTGCCAGCAGCTTAGAATCAGGGTCAGAGCAGTACTTC,CASSLESGSEQYF
-,TRBJ1-1,TRBV20-1,TRBD1,TGCAGTGCTAGAGATCCGGGACAGGAGGCTGAAGCTTTCTTT,CSARDPGQEAEAFF
-,TRBJ2-1,TRBV4-3,-,TGCGCCAGCAGCTCGAATTGGGGGGCAGGTAAATGGCAGTTCTTC,CASSSNWGAGKWQFF
-,TRBJ2-7,TRBV29-1,-,TGCAGCGTTGAAAAGGCTGGGGGTCTCTACGAGCAGTACTTC,CSVEKAGGLYEQYF
-,TRBJ2-7,TRBV28,-,TGTGCCAGCAGTTTAAGCCGGCGAGGGGAGCAGTACTTC,CASSLSRRGEQYF
-,TRBJ2-1,TRBV5-4,TRBD2,TGTGCCAGCAGCACCAGCGGGACTAGCGGGTGGGATGAGCAGTTCTTC,CASSTSGTSGWDEQFF
once,TRBJ2-5,TRBV5-1,-,TGCGCCAGCAGCTTGTCGCGGCAGGGTAAAGAGACCCAGTACTTC,CASSLSRQGKETQYF
-,TRBJ2-1,TRBV20-1,-,TGCAGTGCTAGAGATTTTACAGGGAGGAATGAGCAGTTCTTC,CSARDFTGRNEQFF
-,TRBJ2-2,TRBV5-1,-,TGCGCCAGCAGCTTAAGATCGAACACCGGGGAGCTGTTTTTT,CASSLRSNTGELFF
-,TRBJ2-1,TRBV15,TRBD2,TGTGCCACCAGCTCCCGACTAGCGGGGGCGGGGGAGCAGTTCTTC,CATSSRLAGAGEQFF
-,TRBJ2-5,TRBV4-2,TRBD2,TGTGCCAGCAGCCAAGATTTCGCGGGGGGAAGGGAGACCCAGTACTTC,CASSQDFAGGRETQYF
-,TRBJ1-2,TRBV7-2,-,TGTGCCACGTCCCTGGGGCCCCACGAAAATGGCTACACCTTC,CATSLGPHENGYTF
-,TRBJ1-5,TRBV20-1,-,TGCAGTGCTATCATCCCTGGGGGCGAAGGAACTAGTCAGCCCCAGCATTTT,CSAIIPGGEGTSQPQHF
-,TRBJ1-1,TRBV10-2,-,TGCGCCAGCCGCTTGGGAGATGAAGCTTTCTTT,CASRLGDEAFF
-,TRBJ1-2,TRBV28,-,TGTGCCAGCAGTTTACCGGACGGCTATGGCTACACCTTC,CASSLPDGYGYTF
once,TRBJ2-5,TRBV28,TRBD2,TGTGCCAGCAGTTTCACCTCGGGAGGCCAAGAGACCCAGTACTTC,CASSFTSGGQETQYF
-,TRBJ2-7,TRBV9,TRBD1,TGTGCCAGCGGACAGGGGGAAAACTACGAGCAGTACTTC,CASGQGENYEQYF
-,TRBJ1-4,TRBV27,-,TGTGCCAGCAGCCGGACTCGGAGGGCCGAAAAACTGTTTTTT,CASSRTRRAEKLFF
-,TRBJ1-1,TRBV5-6,TRBD1,TGTGCCAGCAGCTCAGGAGACAGGGGGCCTGAAGCTTTCTTT,CASSSGDRGPEAFF
once,TRBJ1-1,TRBV20-1,-,TGCAGTGCTATCTTACCCCGAGGGGGGCGGGAGACGGCTTTCTTT,CSAILPRGGRETAFF
-,TRBJ2-7,TRBV27,-,TGTGCCAGCAGTTTATCTCGGGGTTCCCCCTACGAGCAGTACTTC,CASSLSRGSPYEQYF
-,TRBJ2-5,TRBV4-2,-,TGTGCCAGCAGCCAAGAGGGATTCTCCCAAGAGACCCAGTACTTC,CASSQEGFSQETQYF
-,TRBJ2-7,TRBV11-2,-,TGTGCCAGCAGCCCCGACAGTAACTACGAGCAGTACTTC,CASSPDSNYEQYF
once,TRBJ1-2,TRBV2,-,TGTGCCAGCAGTGGCGACAGTAACTATGGCTACACCTTC,CASSGDSNYGYTF